The 23 T cell receptor beta chains below come from one sample, sequenced in a study of blood T cell repertoires in COVID-19. Clones were read by immunoSEQ multiplex PCR, and TCRdb kept only the in-frame ones, dropping some. The sample lists approximately 170,000 clones, 70% to 90% seen once, with approximately 0.77% in the top ten. The specimen sequenced was PBMCs or T cells enriched from blood (not recorded which). The receptors derive from a woman younger than 30 who had recovered from COVID-19.

V usage is TRBV19 and J usage is TRBJ1-4; 9 positions agree with TRBD1. Germline assignment: CDR1 LNHDA and CDR2 SQIVND (reference sequence). V lost 6 bases and J lost 8; bases outside the gene matches: 10. The CDR3 runs 15 residues. The CDR3 here is CASSTNRGQWEKLFF. DNA of the CDR3: TGTGCCAGTAGCACCAACAGGGGGCAATGGGAAAAACTGTTTTTT.

The chain joins TRBV6-4 to TRBJ2-1; D gene unclear. The CDR3 contains 15 residues. Germline assignment: CDR1 MRHNA and CDR2 SNTAGT. Trimming left V 2 bases short and J 0 bases short, with 8 bases between. The CDR3 DNA follows: TGTGCCAGCAGTGACGTCGCGGCCTCCTACAATGAGCAGTTCTTC. Translating gives CASSDVAASYNEQFF.

V usage is TRBV6-5 and J usage is TRBJ2-1; 10 bases fit TRBD2. Germline V CDR1 and CDR2: MNHEY, SVGAGI. The length of the CDR3 is 14 residues. V gave up 5 bases and J gave up 6 bases; unmatched junction bases: 4. The CDR3 region is CASSKREGFNEQFF. The CDR3, as DNA: TGTGCCAGCAGTAAGCGGGAGGGATTCAATGAGCAGTTCTTC.

The rearrangement links TRBV5-1 to TRBJ2-1; TRBD2 might be the D (5 bases). The V gene's germline CDR1 is SGHRS and CDR2 YFSETQ. V was trimmed by 2 bases and J by 5 bases, leaving 11 bases between them. The CDR3 runs 14 residues. In nucleotides, the CDR3 is TGCGCCAGCAGCTTACTCGGGGAAAACAATGAGCAGTTCTTC. This encodes CASSLLGENNEQFF.

The chain couples TRBV16 to TRBJ1-5, with TRBD1 identical over 8 bases. Trimming cost V 5 bases and J 3 bases; bases outside gene matches: 3. The CDR3 runs 14 residues. CDR1 KGHSY and CDR2 FQNENV come from the germline V gene. This chain's CDR3 is CASSLGQVNQPQHF. In nucleotides, the CDR3 is TGTGCCAGCAGCTTGGGACAGGTCAATCAGCCCCAGCATTTT.

The chain couples TRBV3-1 (or the pseudogene TRBV3-2) to TRBJ2-7; 10 positions agree with TRBD1. Trimming removed 6 bases from V and 7 bases from J; junction bases left unmatched: 6. CDR3 length equals 13 residues. Per germline, CDR1 LGHDT and CDR2 YNNKEL (reference sequence). The CDR3 reads CASSRQGAGEQYF. The CDR3 DNA reads TGTGCCAGCAGTCGACAGGGGGCGGGAGAGCAGTACTTC.

V usage is TRBV5-4 and J usage is TRBJ2-3, with 8 positions matching TRBD2. The junction had 8 bases not matched to a gene; V was cut back by 5 bases and J by 6 bases. Looked up from germline, CDR1 is SGHNT and CDR2 is YYREEE (reference sequence). CDR3 size: 14 residues. This chain's CDR3 is CASSPGTSLDTQYF. The CDR3 DNA sequence: TGTGCCAGCAGTCCCGGGACTAGTTTGGATACGCAGTATTTT.

The rearrangement links TRBV30 to TRBJ2-7, with TRBD2 matching 8 bases. CDR1 is GTSNPN and CDR2 is SVGIG in the germline V gene (reference sequence). The CDR3 consists of 16 residues. The trim removed 3 bases at V and 2 bases at J, leaving 12 bases unmatched. CDR3 sequence (DNA): TGTGCCTGGAGAGGGTTGACCGGGAGGGCCGCCTACGAGCAGTACTTC. Translating gives CAWRGLTGRAAYEQYF.

The V call is TRBV5-8, the J call TRBJ2-1; TRBD1 agrees at 10 bases. The V and J ends lost 7 bases and 4 bases, in that order; junction bases with no gene match: 5. CDR1 and CDR2 (germline): SGHTS, YDEGEE. CDR3 length equals 14 residues. The CDR3 reads CASPGQGSYNEQFF. The CDR3 DNA follows: TGTGCCAGCCCGGGACAGGGGTCATACAATGAGCAGTTCTTC. The whole variable domain, filled in from reference TRBV5-8 and TRBJ2-1, reads EAGVTQSPTHLIKTRGQQATLRCSPISGHTSVYWYQQALGLGLQFLLWYDEGEERNRGNFPPRFSGRQFPNYSSELNVNALELEDSALYLCASPGQGSYNEQFFGPGTRLTVL.

This rearrangement joins TRBV12-3 or TRBV12-4 to TRBJ1-6; no firm D call. CDR3 length: 12 residues. Trimming pared 6 bases from V and 6 bases from J, leaving 6 bases between. The CDR3 DNA reads as TGTGCCAGCAGGGGCAGTAATTCACCCCTCCACTTT. This translates into CASRGSNSPLHF.

The chain links TRBV2 to TRBJ2-2, with TRBD1 matching 11 bases. Losses at the gene ends were 6 bases for V and 7 bases for J; bases not matched to a gene: 4. This CDR3 is 14 amino acids long. Per germline, CDR1 SNHLY and CDR2 FYNNEI. The CDR3 is CASSWTGGGGELFF. In DNA form, the CDR3 reads TGTGCCAGCAGCTGGACAGGGGGCGGCGGGGAGCTGTTTTTT.

Worth noting for this clone: Other DNA sequences in the same sample also yield this CDR3. Here the CDR3 reads CASSFGAEQYF. The CDR3 DNA sequence: TGTGCCAGCAGTTTTGGGGCCGAGCAGTACTTC. The rearrangement joins TRBV27 to TRBJ2-7, with TRBD1 as a possible D gene (5 bases). Germline loops: CDR1 MNHEY, CDR2 SMNVEV (reference sequence). This CDR3 has 11 residues. Trimming took 3 bases from V and 6 from J, leaving 6 bases between them.

The chain links TRBV5-6 to TRBJ2-1; 8 bases fit TRBD1. In germline, CDR1 is SGHDT, CDR2 YYEEEE. The CDR3 sequence is 15 residues long. Trimming at V came to 4 bases and at J to 9 bases, leaving 12 bases not matched to a gene. The CDR3 loop is CASSPLDRVISEQFF. As DNA, the CDR3 is TGTGCCAGCAGCCCACTGGACAGGGTAATCAGTGAGCAGTTCTTC.

This chain uses TRBV9 with TRBJ2-5; D unclear. Germline CDR1 reads SGDLS; CDR2 reads YYNGEE. The CDR3 runs to 13 residues. The V gene lost 0 bases and the J gene lost 0 bases, with 3 bases spanning the gap. Here the CDR3 DNA reads TGTGCCAGCAGCGTAGCGGACCAAGAGACCCAGTACTTC. It yields the protein CASSVADQETQYF.

V gene TRBV9 combines with J gene TRBJ1-4, with 9 bases that match TRBD1. Germline CDR1 SGDLS, CDR2 YYNGEE. The V gene end was trimmed by 7 bases and the J gene end by 8 bases; junction bases not matched to a gene: 12. The CDR3 has 15 residues. CDR3 DNA: TGTGCCAGCGGGGGACAGGGAGCGCTAGGAGAAAAACTGTTTTTT. Translation: CASGGQGALGEKLFF.

The V gene is TRBV4-1, the J gene TRBJ1-3; D remains unclear. Germline-derived CDR1 and CDR2 are MGHRA and YSYEKL. The V gene lost 1 base and the J gene lost 1 base, with 8 bases spanning the gap. This CDR3 is built from 15 residues. The CDR3 DNA reads TGCGCCAGCAGCCAAGTTCAGATTTCTGGAAACACCATATATTTT. Translation: CASSQVQISGNTIYF.

The chain links TRBV28 to TRBJ2-1, with 10 bases identical to TRBD2. V gave up 6 bases and J gave up 5 bases; unmatched junction bases: 4. Germline V CDR1 and CDR2: MDHEN, SYDVKM. The CDR3 totals 14 residues. CDR3 amino acids: CASRSTSGNNEQFF. CDR3 bases: TGTGCCAGCAGGTCTACTAGCGGGAACAATGAGCAGTTCTTC.

The chain carries TRBV19 and TRBJ2-2; D call uncertain. The ends were cut back, 5 bases at V and 1 base at J, with 5 bases in the middle. The germline CDR1 and CDR2 sequences are LNHDA and SQIVND (reference sequence). This CDR3 spans 13 amino acids. CDR3 residues: CASSRLNTGELFF. The CDR3 region has the DNA TGTGCCAGTAGTCGGTTGAACACCGGGGAGCTGTTTTTT. The full variable domain, completed using reference TRBV19 and TRBJ2-2, is DGGITQSPKYLFRKEGQNVTLSCEQNLNHDAMYWYRQDPGQGLRLIYYSQIVNDFQKGDIAEGYSVSREKKESFPLTVTSAQKNPTAFYLCASSRLNTGELFFGEGSRLTVL.

This clone was recorded once. The rearrangement links TRBV9 to TRBJ1-6, with 7 positions matching TRBD1. Germline assignment: CDR1 SGDLS and CDR2 YYNGEE. V gave up 2 bases and J gave up 10 bases; unmatched junction bases: 3. The CDR3 runs 13 residues. CDR3 protein: CASSVNRGSPLHF. The CDR3 coding sequence is TGTGCCAGCAGCGTTAACAGGGGCTCACCCCTCCACTTT.

The chain carries TRBV9 and TRBJ2-7; 8 bases match TRBD1. Germline V CDR1 and CDR2: SGDLS, YYNGEE. The CDR3 contains 16 residues. V trimming: 0 bases; J trimming: 1 base; junction bases outside the gene matches: 6. CDR3 in DNA: TGTGCCAGCAGCGTAGGGACAGGGACAGGATCCTACGAGCAGTACTTC. Translated: CASSVGTGTGSYEQYF.

This rearrangement joins TRBV27 to TRBJ2-1; 8 bases line up with TRBD2. Germline loops: CDR1 MNHEY, CDR2 SMNVEV (reference sequence). J lost 5 bases, V lost 4 bases, and 19 bases had no gene match. CDR3 length: 19 amino acids. CDR3 protein: CASSSWGLVIAGRDNEQFF. For the CDR3, the DNA is TGTGCCAGCAGTTCGTGGGGGCTCGTAATAGCGGGAAGGGACAATGAGCAGTTCTTC.

The rearrangement links TRBV5-1 to TRBJ1-2, with D hard to call. This CDR3 contains 11 residues. The germline V gene encodes CDR1 SGHRS and CDR2 YFSETQ. The V gene lost 5 bases and the J gene lost 3 bases, with 5 bases spanning the gap. CDR3 loop: CASSEDYGYTF. The DNA of the CDR3 is TGCGCCAGCAGTGAGGACTATGGCTACACCTTC.

This chain connects TRBV7-9 to TRBJ2-1; D is unclear. V lost 1 base, J lost 0 bases, and 10 bases lay in between. Looked up from germline, CDR1 is SEHNR and CDR2 is FQNEAQ (reference sequence). The CDR3 is made up of 16 amino acids. The CDR3 DNA follows: TGTGCCAGCAGCTTAGTCGGCGGTTACTCCTACAATGAGCAGTTCTTC. Translating gives CASSLVGGYSYNEQFF.